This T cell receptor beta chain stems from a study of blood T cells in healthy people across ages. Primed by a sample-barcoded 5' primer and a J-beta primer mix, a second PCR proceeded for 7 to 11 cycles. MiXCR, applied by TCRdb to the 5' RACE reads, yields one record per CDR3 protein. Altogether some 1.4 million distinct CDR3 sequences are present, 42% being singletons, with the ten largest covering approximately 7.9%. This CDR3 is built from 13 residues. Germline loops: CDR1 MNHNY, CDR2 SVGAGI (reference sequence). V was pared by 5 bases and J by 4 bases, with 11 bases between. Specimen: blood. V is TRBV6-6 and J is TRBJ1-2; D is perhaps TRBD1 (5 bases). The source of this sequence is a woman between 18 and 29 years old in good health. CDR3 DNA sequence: TGTGCCAGCAGTGACACAGGAAGCTATGGCTACACCTTC. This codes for CASSDTGSYGYTF.